This T cell receptor (beta chain) was found in a study of Ad26.COV2.S vaccination and SARS-CoV-2 variants. The germline CDR1 and CDR2 sequences are LNHDA and SQIVND (reference sequence). The V gene end was trimmed by 6 bases and the J gene end by 4 bases; junction bases not matched to a gene: 6. CDR3 size: 14 residues. Sequenced by immunoSEQ multiplex PCR; TCRdb stores in-frame clones only, minus some. The table lists 300,000 to 400,000 clones, about 86% of them singletons. Treatment here: about 20 received Ad26.COV2.S at low or high dose, single or two shots; 5 received placebo; per-sample allocation not given. On day 63 after the first injection, vaccine and placebo recipients gave samples. Study-wide findings and caveats: Individuals receiving vaccine had higher spike-specific TCR breadth than placebo recipients did. There was a possibility that the TCR breadth and depth analyses underestimated total T cell responses.

In regard to this clone: Its antigen is currently unknown.

The source is a person between 18 and 59 years old who received the Ad26.COV2.S COVID-19 vaccine or a placebo. This chain uses TRBV19 with TRBJ2-1; 7 bases agree with TRBD2. The source material was peripheral blood, sampled in a trial of Ad26.COV2.S vaccine versus placebo. Here the CDR3 DNA reads TGTGCCAGTAGCGCTCGGGGGGTGTACAATGAGCAGTTCTTC. Amino acids: CASSARGVYNEQFF. Using reference TRBV19 and TRBJ2-1 for the parts outside the CDR3, the full variable domain is DGGITQSPKYLFRKEGQNVTLSCEQNLNHDAMYWYRQDPGQGLRLIYYSQIVNDFQKGDIAEGYSVSREKKESFPLTVTSAQKNPTAFYLCASSARGVYNEQFFGPGTRLTVL.